These 4 T cell receptor beta chains came from one sample sequenced in a study of metastatic and nonmetastatic thyroid tumors. TCRdb ran MiXCR on the PCR reads. In the table there are about 92,000 clones, about 15% of which are singletons. All patients reached thyroid surgery having received no treatment beforehand. Sequencing was carried out using blood. The receptors were gathered from a female donor with papillary thyroid cancer or a benign thyroid nodule (not recorded which). Some clones in this sample may be carry-over from other donors' samples.

There are a few counts of this clone. CDR3 amino acids: CASSEAGGGDTWELFF. The DNA of the CDR3 is TGTGCCAGCAGTGAAGCAGGAGGGGGCGACACTTGGGAGCTGTTTTTT. The genes are TRBV6-1 and TRBJ2-2; tentatively, D is TRBD1 (7 bases). Trimming left V 0 bases short and J 9 bases short, with 17 bases between. This CDR3 region has 16 residues. The germline V gene encodes CDR1 MNHNS and CDR2 SASEGT.

The rearrangement links TRBV20-1 to TRBJ2-1, with D tentatively TRBD2 (5 bases). In germline, CDR1 is DFQATT, CDR2 SNEGSKA (reference sequence). Trimming removed 3 bases at V and 2 bases at J, with 11 bases between. CDR3 size: 14 residues. CDR3 region: CSARDWQTYNEQFF. DNA of the CDR3: TGCAGTGCTAGGGACTGGCAAACCTACAATGAGCAGTTCTTC.

This clone was observed at least ten times. This chain joins TRBV30 and TRBJ2-7, with no clear D. The germline V gene encodes CDR1 GTSNPN and CDR2 SVGIG (reference sequence). There are 13 residues in the CDR3. Trimming pared 0 bases from V and 7 bases from J, leaving 13 bases between. CDR3 in DNA: TGTGCCTGGAGTGTAACCGGGCGCGGTGAGCAGTACTTC. Residues: CAWSVTGRGEQYF.

With regard to this clone: This may arise from a read error, as a much more abundant clone is one base away. Other nucleotide sequences in the sample specify the same CDR3. The chain employs TRBV7-2 and TRBJ1-6, with no clear D. CDR1 and CDR2 from the germline V gene are SGHTA and FQGNSA. Trimming took off 2 bases at V and 9 bases at J, with 11 bases between the two ends. This CDR3 has 14 residues. Here the CDR3 reads CASSLPGLSSPLHF. The CDR3, as DNA: TGTGCCAGCAGCTTACCGGGCCTTAGTTCACCCCTCCACTTT.